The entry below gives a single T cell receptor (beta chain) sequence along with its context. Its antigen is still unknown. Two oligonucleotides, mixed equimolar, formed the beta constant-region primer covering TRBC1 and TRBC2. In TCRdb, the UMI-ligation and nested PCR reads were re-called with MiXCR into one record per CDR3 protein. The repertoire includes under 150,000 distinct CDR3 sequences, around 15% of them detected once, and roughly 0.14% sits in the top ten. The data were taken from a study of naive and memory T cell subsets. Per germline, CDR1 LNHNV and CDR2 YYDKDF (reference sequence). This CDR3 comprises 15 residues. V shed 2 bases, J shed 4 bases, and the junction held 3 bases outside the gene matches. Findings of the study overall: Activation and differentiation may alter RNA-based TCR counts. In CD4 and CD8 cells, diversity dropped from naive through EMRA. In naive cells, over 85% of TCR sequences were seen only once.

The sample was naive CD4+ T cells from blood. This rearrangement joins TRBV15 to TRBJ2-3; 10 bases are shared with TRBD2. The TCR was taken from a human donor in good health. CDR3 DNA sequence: TGTGCCACCAGCAGACTAGCGGGAGACTCAGATACGCAGTATTTT. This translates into CATSRLAGDSDTQYF.